This T cell receptor beta chain was retrieved from a study of blood T cell repertoires in COVID-19. Study summary: Samples came from the United States, Italy and Spain, spanning acute and convalescent COVID-19. In each case, the material was cDNA or gDNA derived from T cells, B-cell-depleted T cells, or PBMCs.

Produced via immunoSEQ multiplex PCR; TCRdb's table is partial and in-frame only. The data hold 350,000 or so clones, with roughly 87% observed a single time. Trimming at V came to 5 bases and at J to 6 bases, leaving 9 bases not matched to a gene. This CDR3 region has 14 residues. Germline V CDR1 and CDR2: SGHTA, FQGTGA. The chain is built from TRBV7-3 and TRBJ2-7; 8 bases align to TRBD2. This sequence was found in a woman in her sixties or seventies with COVID-19, enrolled during active disease. Sequences were obtained from peripheral blood. This chain's CDR3 is CASSLGLAGSEQYF. In DNA, the CDR3 is TGTGCCAGCAGCCTAGGACTAGCTGGGAGCGAGCAGTACTTC. The whole variable domain, remainder taken from reference TRBV7-3 and TRBJ2-7, is GAGVSQTPSNKVTEKGKYVELRCDPISGHTALYWYRQSLGQGPEFLIYFQGTGAADDSGLPNDRFFAVRPEGSVSTLKIQRTERGDSAVYLCASSLGLAGSEQYFGPGTRLTVT.